Listed here are 32 T cell receptor beta chains from one sample, sequenced in a study of shared clonotypes between healthy human individuals. The data were produced by immunoSEQ multiplex PCR, yet TCRdb's version contains in-frame clones alone and is incomplete. The sample has over a million clones, approximately 76% seen once. The sample comprised memory CD4+ T cells sorted from blood. Indicated subset: CD45RA-negative fraction. These receptors were obtained from a man between 18 and 29 years old in good health.

A few counts support this clone. The chain joins TRBV29-1 to TRBJ1-5; no firm D call. This CDR3 has 12 residues. Germline CDR1 and CDR2: SQVTM and ANQGSEA. V was cut by 5 bases and J by 5 bases, with 10 bases left in between. CDR3 DNA: TGCAGCGTTCAAGTGAAGGATCAGCCCCAGCATTTT. It specifies CSVQVKDQPQHF.

DNA for the CDR3: TGTGCCAGCAGCGGACAGCCGGAGACTGAAGCTTTCTTT. It translates to CASSGQPETEAFF. This chain uses TRBV9 with TRBJ1-1; D is possibly TRBD1 (5 bases). The germline V gene has CDR1 SGDLS and CDR2 YYNGEE. The CDR3 runs 13 residues. V was trimmed by 3 bases and J by 5 bases, leaving 11 bases between them.

This chain connects TRBV2 to TRBJ1-2; possible D gene TRBD1, 5 bases. This CDR3 has 13 residues. Germline V gene sequence: CDR1 SNHLY, CDR2 FYNNEI. Trimming left V 1 base short and J 8 bases short, with 11 bases between. CDR3: CASSEGTNRGYTF. CDR3 DNA: TGTGCCAGCAGTGAAGGGACAAACCGGGGCTACACCTTC.

This clone was seen just once. The gene calls are TRBV30 and TRBJ2-1; 10 positions agree with TRBD1. Germline V CDR1 and CDR2: GTSNPN, SVGIG (reference sequence). J lost 4 bases, V lost 2 bases, and 8 bases had no gene match. The CDR3 extends over 16 amino acids. The CDR3 DNA reads as TGTGCCTGGAGTCCCGGGGACAGGGGCGTGTACAATGAGCAGTTCTTC. Its translation: CAWSPGDRGVYNEQFF.

This chain uses TRBV9 with TRBJ1-1; D perhaps matches TRBD1 (5 bases). The CDR3 is made up of 14 amino acids. In germline, CDR1 is SGDLS, CDR2 YYNGEE. V shed 0 bases and J shed 6 bases, with 12 bases lying between them. CDR3 nucleotides: TGTGCCAGCAGCGTAGGAGGGGAAGGGGCTGAAGCTTTCTTT. Protein sequence: CASSVGGEGAEAFF.

The chain links TRBV6-6 to TRBJ1-5; no firm D call. Germline V gives CDR1 MNHNY, CDR2 SVGAGI (reference sequence). The ends were cut back, 7 bases at V and 4 bases at J, with 11 bases in the middle. The CDR3 totals 13 residues. The CDR3 DNA follows: TGTGCCAGCAAGGGAGACCTAAATCAGCCCCAGCATTTT. This codes for CASKGDLNQPQHF.

The V call is TRBV5-1, the J call TRBJ2-5, with TRBD1 as a possible D gene (5 bases). The CDR3 spans 14 residues. Germline-derived CDR1 and CDR2 are SGHRS and YFSETQ. V shed 5 bases and J shed 5 bases, with 16 bases lying between them. In DNA, the CDR3 is TGCGCCAGCAGGACGACAGCGATGGAGGAGACCCAGTACTTC. This codes for CASRTTAMEETQYF.

The V and J genes are TRBV29-1 and TRBJ2-1; tentatively, D is TRBD2 (5 bases). V lost 1 base and J lost 7, with 17 bases in between. Germline V CDR1 and CDR2: SQVTM, ANQGSEA. The CDR3 spans 15 residues. The CDR3 bases are TGCAGCGTTGAAGGGCGTGGGAGAGCATCGAATGAGCAGTTCTTC. Protein sequence: CSVEGRGRASNEQFF.

At least ten counts were recorded for this clone. This sequence joins TRBV11-2 and TRBJ2-3; possible D gene TRBD2, 5 bases. V was pared by 5 bases and J by 9 bases, with 12 bases between. CDR1 and CDR2 from the germline V gene are SGHAT and FQNNGV. The CDR3 contains 12 residues. The CDR3 region is CASSISRGTQYF. CDR3 nucleotide sequence: TGTGCCAGCAGCATTTCTCGAGGGACGCAGTATTTT.

The J gene is TRBJ1-4, the V gene TRBV4-1; no firm D call. V was pared by 1 base and J by 8 bases, with 8 bases between. This CDR3 contains 13 residues. Germline CDR1 reads MGHRA; CDR2 reads YSYEKL. Here the CDR3 DNA reads TGCGCCAGCAGCCAAGCGATTTGGGAAAAACTGTTTTTT. It is translated as CASSQAIWEKLFF.

V gene TRBV12-5 combines with J gene TRBJ2-5; no clear D gene. This CDR3 has 14 residues. V was clipped by 2 bases and J by 3 bases, with 10 bases between them. Germline V gene sequence: CDR1 LGHNT, CDR2 FRNRAP. The CDR3 is CASGLFPNEETQYF. The CDR3 nucleotides read TGTGCTAGTGGTTTGTTCCCCAACGAAGAGACCCAGTACTTC.

J is TRBJ1-1 and V is TRBV2; D is perhaps TRBD1 (6 bases). V was trimmed by 8 bases and J by 2 bases, leaving 12 bases between them. Germline V lookup: CDR1 SNHLY, CDR2 FYNNEI. The CDR3 consists of 13 residues. The CDR3 region is CASSYRDNTEAFF. CDR3 DNA: TGTGCCAGCTCTTACAGGGACAACACTGAAGCTTTCTTT.

This chain connects TRBV5-1 to TRBJ2-3; D not certain. The CDR3 loop spans 14 amino acids. Germline assignment: CDR1 SGHRS and CDR2 YFSETQ. The V end lost 2 bases, the J end lost 2 bases, and 9 bases lay between the germline ends. CDR3 sequence reads: CASSFSGFTDTQYF. The CDR3 nucleotides read TGCGCCAGCAGCTTCAGTGGGTTCACAGATACGCAGTATTTT.

The chain couples TRBV11-2 to TRBJ2-7; TRBD1 agrees at 7 bases. Trimming removed 1 base from V and 8 bases from J; junction bases left unmatched: 8. The CDR3 totals 14 residues. The germline CDR1 and CDR2 sequences are SGHAT and FQNNGV. The CDR3 is CASSLGNLQGQQYF. The DNA of the CDR3 is TGTGCCAGCAGCTTAGGAAATCTACAGGGGCAGCAGTACTTC.

This clone showed up just a few times. Distinct nucleotide sequences in the sample also encode this CDR3. The chain is built from TRBV6-5 and TRBJ1-2; the match to TRBD1 covers 9 bases. Germline trimming cut 6 bases from V and 7 bases from J; bases unmatched to any gene: 6. The CDR3 totals 13 residues. Germline V CDR1 and CDR2: MNHEY, SVGAGI. CDR3: CASSKGQGLGYTF. CDR3 nucleotides: TGTGCCAGCAGCAAGGGACAGGGCCTTGGCTACACCTTC.

The rearrangement uses TRBV19 and TRBJ1-1; 7 bases fit TRBD1. The CDR3 consists of 15 residues. J lost 5 bases, V lost 5 bases, and 11 bases had no gene match. CDR1 is LNHDA, CDR2 SQIVND, per germline (reference sequence). The CDR3 here is CASSLRQGRGTEAFF. The CDR3 nucleotides are TGTGCCAGTAGTCTGAGACAGGGACGGGGGACTGAAGCTTTCTTT.

This chain connects TRBV5-5 to TRBJ2-4; D possibly corresponds to TRBD1 (5 bases). The germline V gene encodes CDR1 SGHKS and CDR2 YYEKEE (reference sequence). The V gene lost 1 base and the J gene lost 1 base, with 12 bases spanning the gap. The CDR3 length is 16 residues. The CDR3 DNA reads as TGTGCCAGCAGCTTGCGCCCGGACAATGCCAAAAACATTCAGTACTTC. It specifies CASSLRPDNAKNIQYF.

This sequence joins TRBV30 and TRBJ2-3, with 11 bases identical to TRBD2. This CDR3 contains 16 residues. V lost 3 bases and J lost 2; bases outside the gene matches: 7. Germline loops: CDR1 GTSNPN, CDR2 SVGIG (reference sequence). Here the CDR3 reads CAWRRGLAATTDTQYF. CDR3 in DNA: TGTGCCTGGAGGAGGGGACTAGCGGCTACCACAGATACGCAGTATTTT.

Details on this clone: Other DNA sequences from this sample encode an identical CDR3 as well. The gene calls are TRBV5-1 and TRBJ1-5; 10 bases line up with TRBD1. Losses at the gene ends were 2 bases for V and 5 bases for J; bases not matched to a gene: 4. The CDR3 is made up of 15 amino acids. Per germline, CDR1 SGHRS and CDR2 YFSETQ. For the CDR3, the DNA is TGCGCCAGCAGCTTAGGGGGACAGGGGTATCAGCCCCAGCATTTT. Residues: CASSLGGQGYQPQHF.

This chain joins TRBV19 and TRBJ2-4; TRBD1 might be the D (5 bases). The germline V gene encodes CDR1 LNHDA and CDR2 SQIVND (reference sequence). The CDR3 is 16 residues long. With 5 bases removed from V and 1 base from J, the gap between germline ends came to 15 bases. In nucleotides, the CDR3 is TGTGCCAGTAGTTTACAGGCAACGAGGGCCAAAAACATTCAGTACTTC. Translated: CASSLQATRAKNIQYF.

This clone was detected once. The chain's CDR3 is CASSPHLAGTYEQYF. CDR3 DNA sequence: TGTGCCAGCAGCCCCCATCTAGCGGGAACCTACGAGCAGTACTTC. The rearrangement links TRBV9 to TRBJ2-7; TRBD2 aligns across 9 bases. V was pared by 4 bases and J by 2 bases, with 7 bases of the junction left unmatched. The CDR3 extends over 15 amino acids. Germline assignment: CDR1 SGDLS and CDR2 YYNGEE.

Concerning this clone itself: This sample includes further DNA sequences coding for the same CDR3. The chain couples TRBV19 to TRBJ1-5, with 7 bases fitting TRBD1. CDR3 size: 15 residues. The V segment lost 4 bases and the J segment 0 bases; nucleotides outside the gene matches: 3. Per the germline V gene, CDR1 is LNHDA and CDR2 is SQIVND (reference sequence). The chain's CDR3 is CASSTGTASNQPQHF. The CDR3 bases are TGTGCCAGTAGTACTGGGACAGCTAGCAATCAGCCCCAGCATTTT.

The J gene is TRBJ1-2, the V gene TRBV28; weak D call: TRBD1 (5 bases). From germline, CDR1 is MDHEN and CDR2 SYDVKM. CDR3 size: 17 residues. Trimming cost V 2 bases and J 4 bases, with 20 bases left between them. CDR3 coding DNA: TGTGCCAGCAGTTTAGGGGCAGGGAACGACCGGGGCTATGGCTACACCTTC. This gives the protein CASSLGAGNDRGYGYTF.

V is TRBV4-3 and J is TRBJ2-1, with TRBD2 as a possible D gene (6 bases). The CDR3 has 15 residues. Trimming took off 1 base at V and 8 bases at J, with 15 bases between the two ends. The V gene's germline CDR1 is LGHNA and CDR2 YSLEER. CDR3 sequence: CASSQAWTTSYEQFF. CDR3 coding DNA: TGCGCCAGCAGCCAAGCCTGGACTACAAGCTATGAGCAGTTCTTC.

The chain recombines TRBV9 with TRBJ1-6; 9 bases align to TRBD1. V shed 4 bases, J shed 7 bases, and the junction held 6 bases outside the gene matches. CDR3 length: 15 amino acids. Germline CDR1 and CDR2: SGDLS and YYNGEE. DNA for the CDR3: TGTGCCAGCAGCCCTACCGACAGGGGGAATTCACCCCTCCACTTT. Translated: CASSPTDRGNSPLHF.

J is TRBJ2-7 and V is TRBV4-1; 8 bases are shared with TRBD1. There are 16 residues in the CDR3. CDR1 and CDR2 (germline): MGHRA, YSYEKL. V dropped 3 bases and J dropped 5; count of bases not matched to a gene: 12. As DNA, the CDR3 is TGCGCCAGCAGCCAGCCAGATCAGGGGGCTACGGACGAGCAGTACTTC. This sequence encodes CASSQPDQGATDEQYF.

The genes are TRBV28 and TRBJ1-5, with 7 bases aligning to TRBD1. Germline CDR1 MDHEN, CDR2 SYDVKM. The CDR3 consists of 15 residues. V gave up 4 bases and J gave up 8 bases; unmatched junction bases: 11. CDR3 protein: CASSYRQGRREPQHF. CDR3 coding DNA: TGTGCCAGCAGTTACCGACAGGGCCGACGGGAGCCCCAGCATTTT.

This clone was seen a single time. V usage is TRBV5-6 and J usage is TRBJ2-2, with no clear D. The length of the CDR3 is 14 residues. The ends were cut back, 2 bases at V and 3 bases at J, with 8 bases in the middle. Per germline, CDR1 SGHDT and CDR2 YYEEEE. As DNA, the CDR3 is TGTGCCAGCAGCTTTGGACCTCACACCGGGGAGCTGTTTTTT. This translates into CASSFGPHTGELFF.

The V gene is TRBV10-3, the J gene TRBJ2-7; the D gene could be TRBD1 or TRBD2 (5 bases each). CDR1 is ENHRY and CDR2 is SYGVKD in the germline V gene. CDR3 length: 15 amino acids. The V end was cut by 6 bases, the J end by 6 bases, with 21 bases between. CDR3 sequence reads: CAIRGTRDGVGEQYF. CDR3 in DNA: TGTGCCATCAGGGGTACCCGGGACGGAGTCGGCGAGCAGTACTTC.

The rearrangement uses TRBV18 and TRBJ2-7, with D possibly called TRBD1 or TRBD2 (6 bases each). There are 15 residues in the CDR3. Deletions cut 4 bases from V and 1 base from J, with 14 bases between. Germline V CDR1 and CDR2: KGHSH, LQKENI. This chain's CDR3 is CASSRGLQGSYEQYF. CDR3 bases: TGTGCCAGCTCACGGGGACTCCAGGGGTCCTACGAGCAGTACTTC.

Note on this clone: This CDR3 is also generated by other DNA sequences in the sample. V gene TRBV30 combines with J gene TRBJ2-5; D is unresolved. The ends were cut back, 1 base at V and 1 base at J, with 1 base in the middle. CDR3 length: 11 residues. From germline, CDR1 is GTSNPN and CDR2 SVGIG (reference sequence). Written as DNA, the CDR3 is TGTGCCTGGAGTGGCCAAGAGACCCAGTACTTC. As protein: CAWSGQETQYF.

V is TRBV4-1 and J is TRBJ1-5; D gene uncertain. Germline V CDR1 and CDR2: MGHRA, YSYEKL. Trimming stripped 3 bases from V and 6 bases from J, with 15 bases between. The CDR3 has 15 residues. The CDR3 nucleotides read TGCGCCAGCAGCCATCCCGGGAGAGGAGGTCAGCCCCAGCATTTT. Translated, it gives CASSHPGRGGQPQHF.